This TCR beta chain stems from a study of identical twins. Using its own MiXCR run on the 5' RACE reads, TCRdb lists one record per CDR3 protein. The repertoire holds just under 650,000 distinct CDR3 sequences, with less than 9% as singletons. The germline V gene has CDR1 DFQATT and CDR2 SNEGSKA (reference sequence). The germline V and J ends were trimmed by 0 bases and 2 bases, with 16 bases remaining between them. The CDR3 length is 16 residues. This clonotype came up many times. The sample was also reused in another study, on yellow fever vaccine responses in identical twins.

The material sequenced was PBMCs. The rearrangement uses TRBV20-1 and TRBJ1-1, with D tentatively TRBD1 (5 bases). The TCR was taken from a woman aged 18-29 years in good health. CDR3 region: CSAREVLGEQNTEAFF. The CDR3 DNA reads TGCAGTGCTAGAGAAGTTCTGGGGGAGCAAAACACTGAAGCTTTCTTT.